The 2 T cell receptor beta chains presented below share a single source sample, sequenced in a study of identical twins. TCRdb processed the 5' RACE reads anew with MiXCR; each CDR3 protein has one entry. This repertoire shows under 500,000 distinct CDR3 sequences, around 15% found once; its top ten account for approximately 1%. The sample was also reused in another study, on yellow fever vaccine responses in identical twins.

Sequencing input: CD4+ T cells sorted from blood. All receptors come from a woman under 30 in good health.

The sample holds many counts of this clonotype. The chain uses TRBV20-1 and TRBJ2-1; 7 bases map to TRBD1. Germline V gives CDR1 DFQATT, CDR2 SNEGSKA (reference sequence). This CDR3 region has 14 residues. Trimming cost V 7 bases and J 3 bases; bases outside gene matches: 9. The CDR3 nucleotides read TGCAGTGGGAACGACAGGGCCCACTACAATGAGCAGTTCTTC. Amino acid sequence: CSGNDRAHYNEQFF.

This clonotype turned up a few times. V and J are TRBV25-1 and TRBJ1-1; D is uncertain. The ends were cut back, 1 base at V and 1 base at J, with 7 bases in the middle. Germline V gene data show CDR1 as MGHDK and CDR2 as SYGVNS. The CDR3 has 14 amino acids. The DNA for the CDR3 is TGTGCCAGCAGTGAATTGGCGACGAACACTGAAGCTTTCTTT. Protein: CASSELATNTEAFF.